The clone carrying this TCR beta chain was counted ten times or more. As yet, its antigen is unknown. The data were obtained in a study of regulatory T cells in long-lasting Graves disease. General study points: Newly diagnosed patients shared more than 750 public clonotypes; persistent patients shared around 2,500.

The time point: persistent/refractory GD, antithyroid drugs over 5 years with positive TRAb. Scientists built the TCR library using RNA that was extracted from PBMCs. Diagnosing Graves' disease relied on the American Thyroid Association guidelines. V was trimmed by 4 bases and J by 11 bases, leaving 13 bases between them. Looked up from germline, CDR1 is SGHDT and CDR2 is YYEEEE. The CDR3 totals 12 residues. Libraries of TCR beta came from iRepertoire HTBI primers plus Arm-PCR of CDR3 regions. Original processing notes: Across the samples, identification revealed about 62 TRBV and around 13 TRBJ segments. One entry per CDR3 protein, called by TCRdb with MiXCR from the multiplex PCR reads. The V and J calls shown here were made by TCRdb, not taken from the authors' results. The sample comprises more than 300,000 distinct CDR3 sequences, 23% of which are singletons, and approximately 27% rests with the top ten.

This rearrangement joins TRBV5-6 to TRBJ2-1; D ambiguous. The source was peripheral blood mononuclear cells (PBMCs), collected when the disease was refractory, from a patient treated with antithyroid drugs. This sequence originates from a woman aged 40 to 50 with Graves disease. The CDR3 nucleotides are TGTGCCAGCAGCCCCTTTGGATCAAAGCAGTTCTTC. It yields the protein CASSPFGSKQFF.